This record concerns one T cell receptor beta chain sequence. Repertoires were generated with immunoSEQ multiplex PCR, while TCRdb's copy carries only in-frame clones and drops some. The table shows approximately 110,000 clones, with 82% occurring only once. These data are taken from a study of T cell responses to AZD1222 COVID-19 vaccine. This CDR3 has 13 residues. Germline V gives CDR1 MNHEY, CDR2 SVGAGI. V lost 6 bases and J lost 8, with 16 bases in between. Specimen: peripheral blood, collected on day 0 of AZD1222 vaccination. This chain links TRBV6-5 with TRBJ1-2; tentatively, D is TRBD1 (6 bases). The receptor comes from an adult in good health. The DNA for the CDR3 is TGTGCCAGCAGCCCCGAGGGGGGGACAGGCTACACCTTC. Protein product: CASSPEGGTGYTF.